This T cell receptor beta chain was identified during a study of technical replicates of blood from a handful of donors. CDR3 length: 16 residues. CDR1 is GTSNPN, CDR2 SVGIG, per germline (reference sequence). V lost 0 bases to trimming and J lost 4 bases; unmatched junction nucleotides: 11. TCRdb's table, derived via immunoSEQ multiplex PCR, lists solely in-frame clones and lacks some. The table shows some 70,000 clones, with about 91% occurring only once. Sequencing was performed on T cells isolated from PBMCs. The rearrangement joins TRBV30 to TRBJ1-2; 7 nucleotides align to TRBD1. The receptor was derived from a human donor in good health. CDR3 nucleotide sequence: TGTGCCTGGAGTGTAGAGCGACAGGGCCTTCGCTATGGCTACACCTTC. Translated, it gives CAWSVERQGLRYGYTF.